The rows below give T cell receptor beta chains drawn from one sample of a study of T cell changes during pregnancy in multiple sclerosis. The repertoire was sequenced with immunoSEQ multiplex PCR; TCRdb's copy has only in-frame clones and lacks some. Counted here are 40,000 to 55,000 clones, 80% to 95% occurring once; the ten biggest clones make up 1% to 1.5%. Sequencing input: peripheral blood. The source of these receptors is a female donor with multiple sclerosis, enrolled in a pregnancy study. CDR3s include the opening cysteine and the closing phenylalanine or tryptophan. The D gene is left open where the match is weak. Clone size is shown for a subset of rows, as once, few, many or a class of expanded clone.

size	V	D	J	CDR3	DNA
NA	TRBV4-1	NA	TRBJ2-6	CASSQDGDFHSGANVLTF	TGCGCCAGCAGCCAAGATGGAGACTTCCACTCTGGGGCCAACGTCCTGACTTTC
NA	TRBV7-9	NA	TRBJ1-1	CASSLGGFTEAFF	TGTGCCAGCAGCTTAGGAGGCTTTACTGAAGCTTTCTTT
NA	TRBV7-9	NA	TRBJ2-2	CASSYREANTGELFF	TGTGCCAGCAGCTACCGGGAAGCGAACACCGGGGAGCTGTTTTTT
NA	TRBV30	TRBD2	TRBJ2-3	CAWSVGGTPDTQYF	TGTGCCTGGAGTGTGGGGGGGACCCCAGATACGCAGTATTTT
NA	TRBV30	TRBD1	TRBJ1-4	CAWSPGQGLTNEKLFF	TGTGCCTGGAGCCCGGGACAGGGATTAACTAATGAAAAACTGTTTTTT
NA	TRBV7-3	NA	TRBJ2-7	CASSSNDRYEQYF	TGTGCCAGCAGCTCGAACGACCGCTACGAGCAGTACTTC
NA	TRBV5-6	NA	TRBJ2-7	CASSHLQVSYEQYF	TGTGCCAGCAGCCACCTCCAAGTGTCCTACGAGCAGTACTTC
NA	TRBV19	NA	TRBJ1-5	CASSIKGPREQPQHF	TGTGCCAGTAGTATAAAGGGCCCAAGAGAGCAGCCCCAGCATTTT
NA	TRBV5-4	NA	TRBJ1-1	CASSLLQVNTEAFF	TGTGCCAGCAGCTTGTTACAAGTCAACACTGAAGCTTTCTTT
NA	TRBV4-3	NA	TRBJ1-1	CASSQDYGRGGVEAFF	TGCGCCAGCAGCCAAGATTACGGACGGGGGGGAGTTGAAGCTTTCTTT
NA	TRBV4-3	TRBD1	TRBJ1-4	CASSQGAGTGNEKLFF	TGCGCCAGCAGCCAAGGGGCCGGGACAGGCAATGAAAAACTGTTTTTT
NA	TRBV6-5	NA	TRBJ2-7	CASSYSGRRLPYEQYF	TGTGCCAGCAGTTACTCAGGCAGGAGATTACCCTACGAGCAGTACTTC
NA	TRBV10-2	NA	TRBJ2-3	CASSPMDGTSTDTQYF	TGCGCCAGCAGCCCCATGGACGGGACTAGCACAGATACGCAGTATTTT
NA	TRBV6-5	NA	TRBJ2-1	CASSSGDTRGNEQFF	TGTGCCAGCAGTTCCGGGGATACTAGGGGGAATGAGCAGTTCTTC
NA	TRBV10-3	TRBD1	TRBJ2-7	CAISGGQGDYEQYF	TGTGCCATCAGTGGGGGACAGGGGGACTACGAGCAGTACTTC
NA	TRBV4-2	NA	TRBJ1-4	CASSQDAVGTNEKLFF	TGTGCCAGCAGCCAAGATGCTGTGGGAACTAATGAAAAACTGTTTTTT
NA	TRBV5-8	NA	TRBJ2-2	CASSLGLASGELFF	TGTGCCAGCAGCTTGGGTCTAGCATCCGGGGAGCTGTTTTTT
NA	TRBV6-1	TRBD2	TRBJ2-3	CASSEASGTRAYF	TGTGCCAGCAGTGAAGCATCCGGGACTAGGGCGTATTTT
NA	TRBV7-9	TRBD1	TRBJ1-5	CASSLQRDSVYSNQPQHF	TGTGCCAGCAGCTTACAACGGGACAGCGTATATAGCAATCAGCCCCAGCATTTT
NA	TRBV19	NA	TRBJ2-1	CASSSLREKNEQFF	TGTGCCAGTAGCAGTCTTCGGGAGAAGAATGAGCAGTTCTTC
NA	TRBV5-6	NA	TRBJ1-2	CASSLVLVDYGYTF	TGTGCCAGCAGCTTGGTTTTGGTCGACTATGGCTACACCTTC
NA	TRBV4-3	TRBD2	TRBJ2-1	CASKLAASSYNEQFF	TGCGCCAGCAAACTAGCGGCGAGCTCCTACAATGAGCAGTTCTTC
NA	TRBV28	NA	TRBJ2-1	CASSLLEGEQFF	TGTGCCAGCAGTTTATTGGAAGGGGAGCAGTTCTTC
NA	TRBV5-1	TRBD2	TRBJ2-7	CASSLPSGTYEQYF	TGCGCCAGCAGCTTGCCTAGCGGGACCTACGAGCAGTACTTC
NA	TRBV7-3	NA	TRBJ2-7	CASSPQSYEQYF	TGTGCCAGCAGCCCCCAGTCCTACGAGCAGTACTTC
NA	TRBV6-4	NA	TRBJ1-5	CASSDYDGYSNQPQHF	TGTGCCAGCAGTGATTACGACGGTTATAGCAATCAGCCCCAGCATTTT
NA	TRBV6-5	NA	TRBJ2-1	CASSYLVTDYNEQFF	TGTGCCAGCAGTTACCTAGTGACTGACTACAATGAGCAGTTCTTC
NA	TRBV6-1	NA	TRBJ2-5	CASMLFLGETQYF	TGTGCCAGCATGCTCTTTTTGGGAGAGACCCAGTACTTC
NA	TRBV27	NA	TRBJ2-3	CASSLSSGRTDTQYF	TGTGCCAGCAGTTTGTCGAGTGGACGCACAGATACGCAGTATTTT
once	TRBV18	NA	TRBJ2-3	CASSMGVTDTQYF	TGTGCCAGCTCAATGGGTGTCACAGATACGCAGTATTTT
NA	TRBV18	NA	TRBJ2-7	CASSPDWTRESEQYF	TGTGCCAGCTCACCGGATTGGACCAGGGAGAGCGAGCAGTACTTC
NA	TRBV11-2	TRBD2	TRBJ2-2	CASSFGLAGEMNTGELFF	TGTGCCAGCAGCTTCGGGCTAGCGGGCGAGATGAACACCGGGGAGCTGTTTTTT
NA	TRBV2	NA	TRBJ2-7	CASRDWHSYEQYF	TGTGCCAGTAGAGACTGGCACTCCTACGAGCAGTACTTC
NA	TRBV5-6	TRBD1	TRBJ2-7	CASSLGGQGAGEQYF	TGTGCCAGCAGCTTGGGCGGACAGGGGGCGGGTGAGCAGTACTTC
NA	TRBV6-5	NA	TRBJ2-7	CASSYDSGDTYEQYF	TGTGCCAGCAGTTACGACAGCGGAGATACCTACGAGCAGTACTTC
NA	TRBV5-6	TRBD1	TRBJ1-2	CASSLRTGRGVYGYTF	TGTGCCAGCAGCCTACGGACAGGGCGTGGGGTCTATGGCTACACCTTC
NA	TRBV5-4	NA	TRBJ1-1	CASSLGRRGATEAFF	TGTGCCAGCAGCTTGGGGAGACGCGGGGCCACTGAAGCTTTCTTT
NA	TRBV5-1	TRBD1	TRBJ2-7	CASSLGQGLVEQYF	TGCGCCAGCAGCTTGGGACAGGGGTTGGTCGAGCAGTACTTC
NA	TRBV4-1	NA	TRBJ2-7	CASSPTGNEQYF	TGCGCCAGCAGCCCCACAGGTAACGAGCAGTACTTC
NA	TRBV14	NA	TRBJ2-7	CASSQGTPYEQYF	TGTGCCAGCAGCCAAGGGACACCGTACGAGCAGTACTTC
NA	TRBV7-2	NA	TRBJ1-5	CASSFWGAWDQPQHF	TGTGCCAGCAGCTTTTGGGGGGCATGGGATCAGCCCCAGCATTTT
NA	TRBV5-6	NA	TRBJ1-2	CASSLGDKANYGYTF	TGTGCCAGCAGCTTGGGGGACAAAGCTAACTATGGCTACACCTTC
NA	TRBV11-2	TRBD2	TRBJ2-5	CASSLGLAGQETQYF	TGTGCCAGCAGCTTGGGACTAGCGGGGCAAGAGACCCAGTACTTC
NA	TRBV27	TRBD1	TRBJ2-7	CASSVDRGQGEQYF	TGTGCCAGCAGTGTCGACAGGGGCCAGGGGGAGCAGTACTTC
NA	TRBV10-3	NA	TRBJ1-4	CAISVGGSEKLFF	TGTGCCATCAGTGTTGGAGGATCTGAAAAACTGTTTTTT
NA	TRBV7-3	NA	TRBJ2-1	CASSLHPGTDYNEQFF	TGTGCCAGCAGCCTCCACCCCGGGACGGACTACAATGAGCAGTTCTTC
NA	TRBV5-6	NA	TRBJ1-3	CASSLYSSGNTIYF	TGTGCCAGCAGCTTGTACAGCTCTGGAAACACCATATATTTT
NA	TRBV5-1	TRBD2	TRBJ2-5	CASSLATSGQETQYF	TGCGCCAGCAGCTTGGCGACTAGCGGACAAGAGACCCAGTACTTC
few	TRBV9	NA	TRBJ2-2	CASSGRELFF	TGTGCCAGCAGCGGTAGGGAGCTGTTTTTT
NA	TRBV20-1	NA	TRBJ1-4	CSAPGGEKLFF	TGCAGTGCTCCGGGCGGTGAAAAACTGTTTTTT
NA	TRBV2	NA	TRBJ2-7	CASSAVRGFLEQYF	TGTGCCAGCAGTGCGGTAAGGGGTTTTCTGGAGCAGTACTTC
NA	TRBV11-3	TRBD1	TRBJ2-5	CASSRNRGETQYF	TGTGCCAGCAGCCGAAACAGGGGGGAGACCCAGTACTTC
NA	TRBV28	TRBD1	TRBJ1-2	CAVRDRANYGYTF	TGTGCCGTCCGGGACAGAGCTAACTATGGCTACACCTTC